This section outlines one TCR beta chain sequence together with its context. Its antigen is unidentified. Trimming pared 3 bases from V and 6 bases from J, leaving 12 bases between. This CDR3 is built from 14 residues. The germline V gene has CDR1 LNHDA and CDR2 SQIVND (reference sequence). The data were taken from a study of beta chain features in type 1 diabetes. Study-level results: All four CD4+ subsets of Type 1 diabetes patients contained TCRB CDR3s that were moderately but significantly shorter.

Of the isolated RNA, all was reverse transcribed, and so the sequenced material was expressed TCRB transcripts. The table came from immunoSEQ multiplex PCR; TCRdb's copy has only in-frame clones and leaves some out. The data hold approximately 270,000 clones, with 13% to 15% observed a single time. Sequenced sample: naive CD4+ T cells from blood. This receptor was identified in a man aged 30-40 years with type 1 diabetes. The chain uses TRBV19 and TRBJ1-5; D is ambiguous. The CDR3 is CASSIVGSGQPQHF. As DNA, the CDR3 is TGTGCCAGTAGTATCGTTGGTTCGGGTCAGCCCCAGCATTTT.